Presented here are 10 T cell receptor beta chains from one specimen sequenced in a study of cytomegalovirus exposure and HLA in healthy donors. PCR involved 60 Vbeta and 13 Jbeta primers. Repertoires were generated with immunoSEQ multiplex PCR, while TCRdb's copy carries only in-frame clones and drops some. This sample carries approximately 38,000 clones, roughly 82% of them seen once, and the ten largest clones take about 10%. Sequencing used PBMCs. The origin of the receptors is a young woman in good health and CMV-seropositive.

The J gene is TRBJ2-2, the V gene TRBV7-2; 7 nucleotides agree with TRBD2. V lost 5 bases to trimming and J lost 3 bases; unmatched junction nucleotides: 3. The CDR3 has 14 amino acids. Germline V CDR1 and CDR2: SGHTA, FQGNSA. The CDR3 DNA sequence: TGTGCCAGCAGCCAGGGAGGGGACACCGGGGAGCTGTTTTTT. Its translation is CASSQGGDTGELFF. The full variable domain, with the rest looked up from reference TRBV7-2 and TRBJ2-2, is GAGVSQSPSNKVTEKGKDVELRCDPISGHTALYWYRQSLGQGLEFLIYFQGNSAPDKSGLPSDRFSAERTGGSVSTLTIQRTQQEDSAVYLCASSQGGDTGELFFGEGSRLTVL.

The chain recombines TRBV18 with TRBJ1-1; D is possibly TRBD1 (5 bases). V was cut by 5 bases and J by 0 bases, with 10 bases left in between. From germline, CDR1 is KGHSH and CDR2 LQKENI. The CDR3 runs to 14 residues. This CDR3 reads CASSVGQMNTEAFF. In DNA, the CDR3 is TGTGCCAGCTCAGTAGGACAAATGAACACTGAAGCTTTCTTT. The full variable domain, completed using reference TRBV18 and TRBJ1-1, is NAGVMQNPRHLVRRRGQEARLRCSPMKGHSHVYWYRQLPEEGLKFMVYLQKENIIDESGMPKERFSAEFPKEGPSILRIQQVVRGDSAAYFCASSVGQMNTEAFFGQGTRLTVV.

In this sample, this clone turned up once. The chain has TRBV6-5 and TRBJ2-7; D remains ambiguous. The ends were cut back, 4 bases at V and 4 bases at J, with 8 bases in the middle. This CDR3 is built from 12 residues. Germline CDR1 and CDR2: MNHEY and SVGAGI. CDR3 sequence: CASSSPKYEQYF. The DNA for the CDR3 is TGTGCCAGCAGTTCCCCCAAATACGAGCAGTACTTC.

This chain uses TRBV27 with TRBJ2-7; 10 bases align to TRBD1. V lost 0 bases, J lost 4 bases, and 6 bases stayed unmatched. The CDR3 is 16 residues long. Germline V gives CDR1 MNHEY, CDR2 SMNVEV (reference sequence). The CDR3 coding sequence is TGTGCCAGCAGTTTATCGACAGGGGGCGGGAAGTACGAGCAGTACTTC. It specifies CASSLSTGGGKYEQYF.

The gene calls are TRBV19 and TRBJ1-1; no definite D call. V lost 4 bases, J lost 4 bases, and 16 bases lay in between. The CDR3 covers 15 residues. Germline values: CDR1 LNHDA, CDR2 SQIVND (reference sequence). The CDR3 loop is CASSNLAGGITEAFF. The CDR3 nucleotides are TGTGCCAGTAGTAATTTGGCCGGCGGTATCACTGAAGCTTTCTTT.

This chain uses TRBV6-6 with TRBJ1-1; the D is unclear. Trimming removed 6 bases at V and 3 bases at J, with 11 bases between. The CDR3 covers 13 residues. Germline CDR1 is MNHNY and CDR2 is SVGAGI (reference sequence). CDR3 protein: CASRGPSYTEAFF. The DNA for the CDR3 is TGTGCCAGCAGGGGCCCGTCCTACACTGAAGCTTTCTTT.

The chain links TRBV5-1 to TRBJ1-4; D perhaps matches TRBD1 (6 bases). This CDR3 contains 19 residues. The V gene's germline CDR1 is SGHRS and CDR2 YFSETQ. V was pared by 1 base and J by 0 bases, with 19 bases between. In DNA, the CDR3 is TGCGCCAGCAGCTTGTGGTTCCAAGGACAGCCTGCAACTAATGAAAAACTGTTTTTT. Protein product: CASSLWFQGQPATNEKLFF.

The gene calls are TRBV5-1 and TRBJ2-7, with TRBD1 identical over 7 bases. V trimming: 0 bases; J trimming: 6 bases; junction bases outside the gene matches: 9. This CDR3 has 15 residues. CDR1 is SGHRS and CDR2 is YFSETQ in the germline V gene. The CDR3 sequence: CASSLVGGAGGEQYF. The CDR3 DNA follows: TGCGCCAGCAGCTTGGTTGGGGGAGCAGGGGGCGAGCAGTACTTC.

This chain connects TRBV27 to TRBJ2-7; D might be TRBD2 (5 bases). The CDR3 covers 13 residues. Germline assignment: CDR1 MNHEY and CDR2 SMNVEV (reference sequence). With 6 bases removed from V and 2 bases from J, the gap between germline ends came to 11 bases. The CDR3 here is CASSRTGPYEQYF. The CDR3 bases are TGTGCCAGCAGCAGGACTGGCCCCTACGAGCAGTACTTC.

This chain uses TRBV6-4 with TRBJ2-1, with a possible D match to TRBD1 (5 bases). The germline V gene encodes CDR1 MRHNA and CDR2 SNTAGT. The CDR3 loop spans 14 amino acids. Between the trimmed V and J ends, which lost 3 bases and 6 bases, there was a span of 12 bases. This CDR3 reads CASSESQGGNEQFF. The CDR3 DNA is TGTGCCAGCAGTGAGTCCCAGGGCGGCAATGAGCAGTTCTTC.